Below are 27 T cell receptor beta chains sequenced from a single sample in a study of spatial heterogeneity in lung cancer. Time point described: sample taken at primary tumor resection. From the 5' RACE reads, TCRdb called clonotypes with MiXCR, one entry per CDR3 protein. The sample yields 48,000 or so distinct CDR3 sequences, less than 6% seen once. Specimen: PBMCs, collected at surgery. The source is a male donor with early-stage non-small cell lung cancer.

The sample holds many counts of this clonotype. This chain connects TRBV12-3 or TRBV12-4 to TRBJ2-2; 12 bases match TRBD2. The V gene end was trimmed by 5 bases and the J gene end by 3 bases; junction bases not matched to a gene: 7. This CDR3 spans 17 amino acids. CDR3 DNA: TGTGCCAGCAGTGTAACTAGCGGGAGGCCGGACACCGGGGAGCTGTTTTTT. Amino acids: CASSVTSGRPDTGELFF.

This clonotype has at least ten counts. The rearrangement joins TRBV27 to TRBJ2-1, with D perhaps TRBD1 or TRBD2 (6 bases each). Germline CDR1 is MNHEY and CDR2 is SMNVEV (reference sequence). V gave up 1 base and J gave up 10 bases, with 23 bases separating them. CDR3 length: 17 amino acids. The CDR3 spells CASSLYGGAAGDREQFF. CDR3 coding DNA: TGTGCCAGCAGTTTATACGGGGGCGCAGCTGGGGACCGGGAGCAGTTCTTC.

This clonotype has a count of ten or more. This rearrangement joins TRBV5-1 to TRBJ1-5; perhaps TRBD1 as D (5 bases). The germline gives CDR1 SGHRS, CDR2 YFSETQ. The CDR3 is 14 residues long. V was clipped by 0 bases and J by 5 bases, with 9 bases between them. The CDR3 loop is CASSLGPGDQPQHF. CDR3 sequence (DNA): TGCGCCAGCAGCTTGGGACCGGGGGATCAGCCCCAGCATTTT.

The chain is built from TRBV12-3 or TRBV12-4 and TRBJ2-1; D is unresolved. Trimming took off 3 bases at V and 7 bases at J, with 7 bases between the two ends. The CDR3 length is 12 residues. CDR3 DNA sequence: TGTGCCAGCAGTTTTTCATCTAATGAGCAGTTCTTC. It translates to CASSFSSNEQFF.

This clonotype has at least ten counts. The gene calls are TRBV7-9 and TRBJ2-7; D is possibly TRBD2 (6 bases). Germline CDR1 reads SEHNR; CDR2 reads FQNEAQ (reference sequence). Deletions cut 4 bases from V and 0 bases from J, with 16 bases between. The CDR3 spans 16 residues. CDR3 region: CASSSGFVAASYEQYF. The CDR3 DNA follows: TGTGCCAGCAGCTCTGGATTTGTAGCGGCCTCCTACGAGCAGTACTTC. Using reference TRBV7-9 and TRBJ2-7 for the parts outside the CDR3, the full variable domain is DTGVSQNPRHKITKRGQNVTFRCDPISEHNRLYWYRQTLGQGPEFLTYFQNEAQLEKSRLLSDRFSAERPKGSFSTLEIQRTEQGDSAMYLCASSSGFVAASYEQYFGPGTRLTVT.

The sample holds many counts of this clonotype. The V gene is TRBV28, the J gene TRBJ2-7; D might be TRBD2 (5 bases). This CDR3 has 15 residues. Between the trimmed V and J ends, which lost 3 bases and 0 bases, there was a span of 12 bases. The germline CDR1 and CDR2 sequences are MDHEN and SYDVKM. The DNA of the CDR3 is TGTGCCAGCAGTTTTGGCCCCCGGGGCTCCTACGAGCAGTACTTC. Translation: CASSFGPRGSYEQYF.

This clonotype was seen many times. This chain joins TRBV21-1 and TRBJ1-5; no check of the table's D call, TRBD1, against the DNA was made. TRBV21-1 is tagged as a pseudogene. CDR3 size: 21 residues. The CDR3, as DNA: TGTGCCAGCAGCACCCAACCGGGACAGGGTTGGGGTTTTGACCGCAATCAGCCCCAGCATTTT. Translation gives CASSTQPGQGWGFDRNQPQHF.

At least ten counts were recorded for this clonotype. CDR3 bases: TGTGCCAGCAGCCGATATCAAGAGACCCAGTACTTC. This sequence encodes CASSRYQETQYF. The V gene is TRBV12-3 or TRBV12-4, the J gene TRBJ2-5; D not resolved. The V and J ends lost 6 bases and 2 bases respectively, with 7 bases between them. This CDR3 is 12 amino acids long.

Worth noting for this clonotype: A much larger clone lies one base from this, so it may be a read error. The chain employs TRBV20-1 and TRBJ1-1; unclear D gene. V was pared by 3 bases and J by 0 bases, with 8 bases between. Germline values: CDR1 DFQATT, CDR2 SNEGSKA (reference sequence). The CDR3 has 13 amino acids. CDR3 loop: CSASAGVNTEAFF. The CDR3 DNA reads as TGCAGTGCTAGCGCCGGGGTGAACACTGAAGCTTTCTTT.

This clonotype has a count of ten or more. The CDR3 DNA reads as TGTGCCAGCAGCTCTAATCGAGGGGGGACAGTTTTTCAGAGCCCCTACGAGCAGTACTTC. It specifies CASSSNRGGTVFQSPYEQYF. The rearrangement uses TRBV7-9 and TRBJ2-7, with D possibly matching TRBD1 (7 bases). With 4 bases removed from V and 2 bases from J, the gap between germline ends came to 30 bases. Germline-derived CDR1 and CDR2 are SEHNR and FQNEAQ (reference sequence). CDR3 length: 20 amino acids.

The rearrangement joins TRBV30 to TRBJ2-5, with D possibly matching TRBD2 (5 bases). V was shortened by 5 bases and J by 0 bases, with 7 bases between the two germline ends. Germline V lookup: CDR1 GTSNPN, CDR2 SVGIG (reference sequence). The CDR3 is 12 residues long. CDR3 amino acids: CAWGEYQETQYF. The DNA of the CDR3 is TGTGCCTGGGGGGAGTACCAAGAGACCCAGTACTTC.

This clonotype was detected many times. The chain combines TRBV10-3 with TRBJ2-2, with D hard to call. Germline values: CDR1 ENHRY, CDR2 SYGVKD. The V end lost 0 bases, the J end lost 8 bases, and 7 bases lay between the germline ends. CDR3 size: 13 residues. CDR3 in DNA: TGTGCCATCAGTGAGTCGGTCGGGGGGGAGCTGTTTTTT. It specifies CAISESVGGELFF.

This clonotype was detected a few times. This sequence joins TRBV28 and TRBJ1-6; a possible D gene is TRBD1 (5 bases). The V gene lost 7 bases and the J gene lost 5 bases, with 12 bases spanning the gap. Germline values: CDR1 MDHEN, CDR2 SYDVKM. The CDR3 extends over 14 amino acids. CDR3 region: CASTTGGNNSPLHF. The CDR3 DNA is TGTGCCAGCACCACAGGAGGCAATAATTCACCCCTCCACTTT.

This clonotype was seen ten or more times. V and J are TRBV3-1 and TRBJ1-2; TRBD1 might be the D (5 bases). The CDR3 is 14 residues long. The V end lost 4 bases, the J end lost 5 bases, and 14 bases lay between the germline ends. Germline CDR1 reads LGHDT; CDR2 reads YNNKEL (reference sequence). CDR3: CASSPGTRWYGYTF. CDR3 bases: TGTGCCAGCAGCCCTGGGACCCGGTGGTATGGCTACACCTTC.

In its sample, this clonotype was seen many times. The V gene is TRBV6-2 or TRBV6-3, the J gene TRBJ2-1, with a possible D match to TRBD2 (5 bases). The CDR3 runs 15 residues. V was trimmed by 5 bases and J by 7 bases, leaving 18 bases between them. Per the germline V gene, CDR1 is MNHEY and CDR2 is SVGEGT. CDR3 amino acids: CASSKSLLRGNEQFF. The CDR3 nucleotides read TGTGCCAGCAGTAAATCTCTTCTTCGAGGGAATGAGCAGTTCTTC.

This clonotype showed up many times. This chain joins TRBV20-1 and TRBJ2-7, with unresolved D. This CDR3 region has 12 residues. The V gene's germline CDR1 is DFQATT and CDR2 SNEGSKA (reference sequence). V lost 3 bases and J 5 bases, leaving 11 bases between the germline ends. CDR3 bases: TGCAGTGCTAGGGGCAGATGGAACGAGCAGTACTTC. It encodes CSARGRWNEQYF.

This clonotype has at least ten counts. CDR3 bases: TGTGCCAGCAGAGCCGGGACCTATGGCTACACCTTC. Its translation is CASRAGTYGYTF. The chain combines TRBV12-3 or TRBV12-4 with TRBJ1-2, with a possible D match to TRBD1 (5 bases). Trimming cost V 6 bases and J 4 bases, with 9 bases left between them. This CDR3 comprises 12 residues.

This clonotype has at least ten counts. The rearrangement joins TRBV4-1 to TRBJ2-7, with TRBD1 matching over 7 bases. Germline trimming cut 0 bases from V and 4 bases from J; bases unmatched to any gene: 3. The CDR3 contains 14 residues. Germline V lookup: CDR1 MGHRA, CDR2 YSYEKL. CDR3 sequence (DNA): TGCGCCAGCAGCCAAGAGACAGGGTATTACGAGCAGTACTTC. Translating it yields CASSQETGYYEQYF.

Many counts were recorded for this clonotype. The rearrangement joins TRBV7-9 to TRBJ2-7; 8 nucleotides agree with TRBD1. Germline loops: CDR1 SEHNR, CDR2 FQNEAQ (reference sequence). The CDR3 is 13 amino acids. J was trimmed by 3 bases and V by 4 bases; bases with no gene match: 2. The chain's CDR3 is CASSSDRGYEQYF. In DNA, the CDR3 is TGTGCCAGCAGCTCCGACAGGGGCTACGAGCAGTACTTC.

This clonotype was seen repeatedly, ten times or more. The chain has TRBV14 and TRBJ2-1, with TRBD1 identical over 10 bases. J was trimmed by 8 bases and V by 0 bases; bases with no gene match: 7. CDR1 is SGHDN, CDR2 FVKESK, per germline. CDR3 length: 16 residues. The CDR3 is CASSQDIRDRGDEQFF. The CDR3 nucleotides are TGTGCCAGCAGCCAAGATATCAGGGACAGGGGCGATGAGCAGTTCTTC.

This clonotype has a count of ten or more. This sequence joins TRBV5-1 and TRBJ2-7, with 7 bases lining up with TRBD2. The V gene end was trimmed by 3 bases and the J gene end by 0 bases; junction bases not matched to a gene: 9. The CDR3 contains 16 residues. In germline, CDR1 is SGHRS, CDR2 YFSETQ. Here the CDR3 DNA reads TGCGCCAGCAGCTCCCCCCCGGGAGGTTCCTCCTACGAGCAGTACTTC. This translates into CASSSPPGGSSYEQYF.

There are a few counts of this clonotype. A junction boundary mismatches the germline segment, possibly from a read error. The chain couples TRBV7-2 to TRBJ1-5; D is uncertain. The CDR3 length is 14 residues. The V gene's germline CDR1 is SGHTA and CDR2 FQGNSA. The CDR3 here is CASSPLSSNHPQHF. Here the CDR3 DNA reads TGTGCCAGCAGCCCTCTCAGTAGCAATCATCCCCAGCATTTT. Full variable domain (remainder filled in from reference TRBV7-2 and TRBJ1-5): GAGVSQSPSNKVTEKGKDVELRCDPISGHTALYWYRQSLGQGLEFLIYFQGNSAPDKSGLPSDRFSAERTGGSVSTLTIQRTQQEDSAVYLCASSPLSSNHPQHFGDGTRLSIL.

This clonotype was counted at least ten times. The J gene is TRBJ2-6, the V gene TRBV5-1, with TRBD1 as a possible D gene (5 bases). The CDR3 sequence is 19 residues long. The germline gives CDR1 SGHRS, CDR2 YFSETQ. V lost 0 bases to trimming and J lost 1 base, with 17 bases between them. The CDR3 coding sequence is TGCGCCAGCAGCTTGGCCCCGGCAGGGCCAGGGTCTGGGGCCAACGTCCTGACTTTC. Translated: CASSLAPAGPGSGANVLTF. Variable domain in full (rest from reference TRBV5-1 and TRBJ2-6): KAGVTQTPRYLIKTRGQQVTLSCSPISGHRSVSWYQQTPGQGLQFLFEYFSETQRNKGNFPGRFSGRQFSNSRSEMNVSTLELGDSALYLCASSLAPAGPGSGANVLTFGAGSRLTVL.

This clonotype was picked up a small number of times. It may be a read error: a sequence one base away is much more abundant. V is TRBV7-3 and J is TRBJ2-2; D unclear. Germline V gene lookup returns CDR1 SGHTA and CDR2 FQGTGA. The CDR3 is 13 residues long. Trimming pared 5 bases from V and 6 bases from J, leaving 10 bases between. As DNA, the CDR3 is TGTGCCAGCAGCCCCGAGGACGCCGGGGAGCTGTTTTTT. Its protein is CASSPEDAGELFF.

About this clonotype itself: This may stem from a read error, because a much larger clone lies one nucleotide away. The chain carries TRBV7-2 and TRBJ2-1; the D is unclear. The CDR3 loop spans 12 amino acids. Per germline, CDR1 SGHTA and CDR2 FQGNSA. CDR3 residues: CARSYGYVEQFF. In nucleotides, the CDR3 is TGTGCCAGAAGCTACGGGTATGTTGAGCAGTTCTTC.

The chain combines TRBV7-9 with TRBJ1-6, with D unresolved. Germline-derived CDR1 and CDR2 are SEHNR and FQNEAQ (reference sequence). V gave up 5 bases and J gave up 7 bases, with 15 bases separating them. The CDR3 length is 15 residues. CDR3 residues: CASSAYTGVNSPLHF. The CDR3 region has the DNA TGTGCCAGCAGCGCCTACACTGGGGTGAATTCACCCCTCCACTTT.

The sample holds many counts of this clonotype. The J gene is TRBJ1-3, the V gene TRBV4-1, with 8 nucleotides matching TRBD1. Germline V CDR1 and CDR2: MGHRA, YSYEKL. Trimming at V came to 3 bases and at J to 7 bases, leaving 5 bases not matched to a gene. The CDR3 sequence is 14 residues long. In DNA form, the CDR3 reads TGCGCCAGCAGCCACTTGACAGGGGAGAACACCATATATTTT. Translated: CASSHLTGENTIYF.